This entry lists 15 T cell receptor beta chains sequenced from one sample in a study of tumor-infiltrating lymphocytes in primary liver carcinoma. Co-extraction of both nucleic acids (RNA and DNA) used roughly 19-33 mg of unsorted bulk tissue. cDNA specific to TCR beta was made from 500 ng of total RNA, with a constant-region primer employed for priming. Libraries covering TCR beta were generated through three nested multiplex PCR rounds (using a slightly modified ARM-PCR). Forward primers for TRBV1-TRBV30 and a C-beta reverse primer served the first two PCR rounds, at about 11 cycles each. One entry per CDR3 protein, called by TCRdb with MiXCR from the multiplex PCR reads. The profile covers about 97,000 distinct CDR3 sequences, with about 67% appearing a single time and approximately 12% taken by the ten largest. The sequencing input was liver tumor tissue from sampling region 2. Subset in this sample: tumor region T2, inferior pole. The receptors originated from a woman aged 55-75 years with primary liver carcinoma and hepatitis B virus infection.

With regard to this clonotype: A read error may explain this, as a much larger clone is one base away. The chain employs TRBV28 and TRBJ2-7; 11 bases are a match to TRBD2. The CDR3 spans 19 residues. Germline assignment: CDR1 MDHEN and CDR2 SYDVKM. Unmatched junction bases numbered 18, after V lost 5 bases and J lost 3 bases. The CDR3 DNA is TGTGCCAGCAGTACCCGACAGGGAGTAGCGGGAGGGTATGTCTACGAGCAGTACTTC. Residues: CASSTRQGVAGGYVYEQYF.

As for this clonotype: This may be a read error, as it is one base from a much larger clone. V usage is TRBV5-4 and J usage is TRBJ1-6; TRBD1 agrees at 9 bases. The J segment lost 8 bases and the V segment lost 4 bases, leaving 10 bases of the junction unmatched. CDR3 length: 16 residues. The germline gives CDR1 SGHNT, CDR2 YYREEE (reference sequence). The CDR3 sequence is CASSHLGTGKDSPLHF. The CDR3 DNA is TGTGCCAGCAGCCATCTAGGGACAGGGAAGGATTCACCCCTCCACTTT.

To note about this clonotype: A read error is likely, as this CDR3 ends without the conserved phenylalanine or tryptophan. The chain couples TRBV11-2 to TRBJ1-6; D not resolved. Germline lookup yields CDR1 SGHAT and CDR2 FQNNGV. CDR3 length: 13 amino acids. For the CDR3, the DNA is TGTGTCAGCAGCTTTGTAATGAATTCACCTCTCCACCTT. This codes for CVSSFVMNSPLHL.

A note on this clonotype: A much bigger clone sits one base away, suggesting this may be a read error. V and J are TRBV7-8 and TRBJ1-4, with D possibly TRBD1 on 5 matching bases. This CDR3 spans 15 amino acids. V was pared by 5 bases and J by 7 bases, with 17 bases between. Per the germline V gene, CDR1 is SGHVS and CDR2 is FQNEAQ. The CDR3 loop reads CASSSRDGRIEKLFF. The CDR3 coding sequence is TGTGCCAGCAGCAGCCGGGACGGACGTATTGAAAAACTGTTTTTT.

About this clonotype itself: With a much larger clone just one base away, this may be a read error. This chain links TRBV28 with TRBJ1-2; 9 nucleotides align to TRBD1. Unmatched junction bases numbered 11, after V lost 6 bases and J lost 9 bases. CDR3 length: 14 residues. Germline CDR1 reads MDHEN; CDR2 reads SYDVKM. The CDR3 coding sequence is TGTGCCAGCAGGATCGGACAGGGGCCTGAGCGCTACACCTTC. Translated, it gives CASRIGQGPERYTF.

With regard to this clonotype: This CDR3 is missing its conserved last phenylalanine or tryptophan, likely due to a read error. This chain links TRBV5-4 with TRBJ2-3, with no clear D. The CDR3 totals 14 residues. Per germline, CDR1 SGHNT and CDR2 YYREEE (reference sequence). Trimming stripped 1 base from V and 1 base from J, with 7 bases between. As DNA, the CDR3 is TGTGCCAGCAGCTTGATCCAGGGCACAGATACGCAGTATCTT. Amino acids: CASSLIQGTDTQYL.

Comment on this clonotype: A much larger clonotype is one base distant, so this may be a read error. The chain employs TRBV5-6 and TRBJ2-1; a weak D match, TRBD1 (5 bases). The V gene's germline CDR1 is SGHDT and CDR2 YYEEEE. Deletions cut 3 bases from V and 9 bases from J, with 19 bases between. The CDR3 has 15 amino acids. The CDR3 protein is CASSSTATRRGEQFF. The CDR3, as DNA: TGTGCCAGCAGCTCGACCGCGACAAGAAGGGGTGAGCAGTTCTTC.

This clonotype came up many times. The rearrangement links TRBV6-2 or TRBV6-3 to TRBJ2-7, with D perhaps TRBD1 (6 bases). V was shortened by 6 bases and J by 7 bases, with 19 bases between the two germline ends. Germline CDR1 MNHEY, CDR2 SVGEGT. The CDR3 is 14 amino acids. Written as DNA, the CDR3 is TGTGCCAGCAGGTATGGGCAGGGGAGTTGGGAGCAGTACTTC. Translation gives CASRYGQGSWEQYF.

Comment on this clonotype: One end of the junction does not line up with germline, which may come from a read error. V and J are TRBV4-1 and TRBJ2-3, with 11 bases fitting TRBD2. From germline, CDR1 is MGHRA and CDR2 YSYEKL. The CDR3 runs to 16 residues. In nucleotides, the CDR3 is TGTGCCAGCAGCCTTAGCGGGAGGGCCTGGGCAGATACGCAGTATTTT. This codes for CASSLSGRAWADTQYF.

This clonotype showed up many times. The CDR3 sequence: CAWTDRNNQPQHF. DNA for the CDR3: TGTGCCTGGACCGACCGAAACAATCAGCCCCAGCATTTT. This chain uses TRBV30 with TRBJ1-5; D call uncertain. Germline V gene sequence: CDR1 GTSNPN, CDR2 SVGIG (reference sequence). V was clipped by 4 bases and J by 3 bases, with 10 bases between them. This CDR3 region has 13 residues.

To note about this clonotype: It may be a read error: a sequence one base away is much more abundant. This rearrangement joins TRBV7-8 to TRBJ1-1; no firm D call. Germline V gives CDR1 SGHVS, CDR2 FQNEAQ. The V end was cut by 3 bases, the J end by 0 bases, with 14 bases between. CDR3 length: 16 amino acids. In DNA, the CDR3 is TGTGCCAGCAGCTTTTTGGAAGGGAACCTGAACACTGAAGCTTTCTTT. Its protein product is CASSFLEGNLNTEAFF.

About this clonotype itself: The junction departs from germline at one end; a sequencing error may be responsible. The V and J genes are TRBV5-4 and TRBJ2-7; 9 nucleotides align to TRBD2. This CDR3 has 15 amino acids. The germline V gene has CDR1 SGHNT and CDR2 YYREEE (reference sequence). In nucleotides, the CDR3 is TGTGCCAGCAGCCCCGGGGCTAGCGGGACTGGTGAGCACTACTTC. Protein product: CASSPGASGTGEHYF.

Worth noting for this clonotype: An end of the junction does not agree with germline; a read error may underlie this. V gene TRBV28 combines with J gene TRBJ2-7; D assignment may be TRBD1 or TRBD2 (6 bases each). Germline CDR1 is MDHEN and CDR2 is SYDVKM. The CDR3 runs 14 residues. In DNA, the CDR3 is TGTGTCAGCAACGTAGGGGGGAACCAATACGAGCAGTACTTC. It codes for CVSNVGGNQYEQYF.

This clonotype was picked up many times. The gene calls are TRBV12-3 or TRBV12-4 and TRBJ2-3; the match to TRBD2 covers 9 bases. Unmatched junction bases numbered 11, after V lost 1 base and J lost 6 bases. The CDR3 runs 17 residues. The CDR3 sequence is CASSLELLAGPPDTQYF. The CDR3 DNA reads TGTGCCAGCAGTTTAGAGTTACTAGCGGGCCCCCCGGATACGCAGTATTTT.

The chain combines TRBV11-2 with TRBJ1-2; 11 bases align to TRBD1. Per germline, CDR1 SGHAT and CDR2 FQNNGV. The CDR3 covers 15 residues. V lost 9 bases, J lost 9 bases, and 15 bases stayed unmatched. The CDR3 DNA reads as TGTGCCAGTGGCTTAGACCCCGGGACAGGGGGTAGCTACACCTTC. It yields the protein CASGLDPGTGGSYTF.